This T cell receptor (beta chain) was retrieved from a study of T cell responses to AZD1222 COVID-19 vaccine. The study's findings and limits: Spike-specific TCR breadth rose after two AZD1222 doses, and depth rose as well. In a largely white British group with more females than males, clonal diversity was possibly underestimated. Without day 14 samples, only post-peak T cell repertoires were studied. Among those given AZD1222, only five to seven were seropositive at baseline.

V was cut by 5 bases and J by 8 bases, with 9 bases left in between. The CDR3 is made up of 12 amino acids. Generated by immunoSEQ multiplex PCR, the TCRdb table keeps only in-frame clones and is missing some. This table holds about 200,000 clones, just over 85% found once. In regard to this clone: Antigen unknown.

The receptor's source is an adult in good health. J is TRBJ1-4 and V is TRBV12-3 or TRBV12-4; D ambiguous. The sequences come from peripheral blood, collected on day 0 of AZD1222 vaccination. The CDR3 sequence is CASSPTMEKLFF. DNA for the CDR3: TGTGCCAGCAGTCCCACGATGGAAAAACTGTTTTTT.